This section outlines one TCR beta chain sequence together with its context. The entry originates in a study of CD8 T cells in Susac syndrome. About 0.5 to 1 ug RNA was reverse transcribed with random hexamers. The amplification used immunoSEQ multiplex PCR on TCR beta CDR3; it spanned 54 Vbeta and 13 Jbeta. In TCRdb, the immunoSEQ multiplex PCR reads were re-called with MiXCR into one record per CDR3 protein. The table includes around 26,000 distinct CDR3 sequences, 94% detected once. TCR beta from blood CD8+ and CD4+ T cells was sequenced. The V end lost 6 bases, the J end lost 3 bases, and 15 bases lay between the germline ends. The CDR3 is made up of 14 amino acids. Germline assignment: CDR1 MNHEY and CDR2 SVGAGI.

The TCR was taken from a human donor in good health. The V and J genes are TRBV6-5 and TRBJ2-7, with D hard to call. Source material: CD8+ T cells from PBMCs. The CDR3 reads CASSPVAAGYEQYF. CDR3 in DNA: TGTGCCAGCAGCCCGGTGGCCGCCGGCTACGAGCAGTACTTC.